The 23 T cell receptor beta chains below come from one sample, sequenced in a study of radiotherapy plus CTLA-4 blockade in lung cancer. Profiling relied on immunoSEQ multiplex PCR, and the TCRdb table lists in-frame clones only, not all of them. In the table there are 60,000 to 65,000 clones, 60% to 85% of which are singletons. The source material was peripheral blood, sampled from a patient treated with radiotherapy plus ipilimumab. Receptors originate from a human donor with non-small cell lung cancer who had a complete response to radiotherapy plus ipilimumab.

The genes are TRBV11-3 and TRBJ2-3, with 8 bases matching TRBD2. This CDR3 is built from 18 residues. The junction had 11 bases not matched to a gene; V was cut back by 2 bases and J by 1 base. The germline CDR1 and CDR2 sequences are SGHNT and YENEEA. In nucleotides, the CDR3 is TGTGCCAGCAGCTTATCCCTAACGGGAGGGGGTGGCACAGATACGCAGTATTTT. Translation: CASSLSLTGGGGTDTQYF.

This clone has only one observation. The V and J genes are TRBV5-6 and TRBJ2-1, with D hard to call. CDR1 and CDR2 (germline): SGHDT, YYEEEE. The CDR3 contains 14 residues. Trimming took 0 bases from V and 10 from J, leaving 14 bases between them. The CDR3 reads CASSLGLDLMEQFF. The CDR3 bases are TGTGCCAGCAGCTTGGGTCTAGACCTAATGGAGCAGTTCTTC.

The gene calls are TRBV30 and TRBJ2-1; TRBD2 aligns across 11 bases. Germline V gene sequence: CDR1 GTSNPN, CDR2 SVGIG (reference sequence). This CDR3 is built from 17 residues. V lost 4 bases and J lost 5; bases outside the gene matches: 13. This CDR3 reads CAWNPGASGRIHNEQFF. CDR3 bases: TGTGCCTGGAACCCCGGGGCTAGCGGGAGGATCCACAATGAGCAGTTCTTC.

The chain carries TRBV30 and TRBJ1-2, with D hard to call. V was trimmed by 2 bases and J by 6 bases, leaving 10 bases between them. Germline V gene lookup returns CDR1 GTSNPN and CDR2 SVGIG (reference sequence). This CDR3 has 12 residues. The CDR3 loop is CAWSSERHGYTF. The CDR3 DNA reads TGTGCCTGGAGTAGCGAGAGACATGGCTACACCTTC.

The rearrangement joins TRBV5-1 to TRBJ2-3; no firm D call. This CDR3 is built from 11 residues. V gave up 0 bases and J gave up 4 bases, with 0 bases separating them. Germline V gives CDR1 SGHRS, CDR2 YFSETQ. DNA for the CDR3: TGCGCCAGCAGCTTGGCAGATACGCAGTATTTT. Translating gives CASSLADTQYF.

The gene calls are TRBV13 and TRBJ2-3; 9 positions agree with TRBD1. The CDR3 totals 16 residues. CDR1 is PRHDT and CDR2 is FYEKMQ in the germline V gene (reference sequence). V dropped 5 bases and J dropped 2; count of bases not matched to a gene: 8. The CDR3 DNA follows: TGTGCCAGCAGCCGAAAGGGGACAGGGAACACAGATACGCAGTATTTT. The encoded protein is CASSRKGTGNTDTQYF.

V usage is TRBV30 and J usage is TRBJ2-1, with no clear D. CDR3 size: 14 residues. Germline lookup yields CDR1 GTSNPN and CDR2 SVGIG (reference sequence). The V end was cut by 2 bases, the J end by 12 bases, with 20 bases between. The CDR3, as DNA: TGTGCCTGGAGTACGGAGATTTACTGGTCGGGGCAGTTCTTC. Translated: CAWSTEIYWSGQFF.

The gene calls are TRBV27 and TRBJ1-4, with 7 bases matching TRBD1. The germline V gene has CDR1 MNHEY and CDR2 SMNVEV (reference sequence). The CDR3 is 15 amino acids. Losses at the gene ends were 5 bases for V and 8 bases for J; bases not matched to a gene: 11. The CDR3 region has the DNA TGTGCCAGCAGTGTAGGAGGGGGCGCTTGGGAAAAACTGTTTTTT. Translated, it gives CASSVGGGAWEKLFF.

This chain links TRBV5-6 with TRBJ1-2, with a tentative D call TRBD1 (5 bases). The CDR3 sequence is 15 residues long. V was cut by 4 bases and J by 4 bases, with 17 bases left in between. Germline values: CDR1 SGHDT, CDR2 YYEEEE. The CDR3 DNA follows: TGTGCCAGCAGCCCCCCGGGTTGGGGCGGCTATGGCTACACCTTC. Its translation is CASSPPGWGGYGYTF.

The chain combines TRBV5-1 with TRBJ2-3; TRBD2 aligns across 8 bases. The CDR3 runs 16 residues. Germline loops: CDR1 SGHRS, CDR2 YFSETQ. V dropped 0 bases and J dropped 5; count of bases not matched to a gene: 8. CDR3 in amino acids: CASSLEASGRGDTQYF. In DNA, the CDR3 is TGCGCCAGCAGCTTGGAGGCTAGCGGGCGTGGAGATACGCAGTATTTT.

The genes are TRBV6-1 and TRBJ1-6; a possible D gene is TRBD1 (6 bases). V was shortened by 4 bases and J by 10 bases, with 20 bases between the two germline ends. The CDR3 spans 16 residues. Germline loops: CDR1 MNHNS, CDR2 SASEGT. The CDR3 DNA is TGTGCCAGCAGTGCTACTGGACAGAACATAGGATCACCCCTCCACTTT. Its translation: CASSATGQNIGSPLHF.

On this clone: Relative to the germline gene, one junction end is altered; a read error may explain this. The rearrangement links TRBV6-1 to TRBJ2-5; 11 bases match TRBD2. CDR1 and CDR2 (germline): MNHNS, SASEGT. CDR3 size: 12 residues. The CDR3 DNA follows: TGTGCCAGCAGTTTACTAGCGGGGGAGCGAGACTTC. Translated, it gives CASSLLAGERDF.

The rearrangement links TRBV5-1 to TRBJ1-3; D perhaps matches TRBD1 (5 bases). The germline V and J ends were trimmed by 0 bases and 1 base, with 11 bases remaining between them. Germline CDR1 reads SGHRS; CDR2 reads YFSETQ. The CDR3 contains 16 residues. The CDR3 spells CASSLEGAGSGNTIYF. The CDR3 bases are TGCGCCAGCAGCTTGGAAGGGGCAGGGTCTGGAAACACCATATATTTT.

CDR3 amino acids: CASIPRIGGSMNTEAFF. The CDR3 DNA follows: TGTGCCAGCATTCCCCGTATCGGCGGGTCCATGAACACTGAAGCTTTCTTT. This chain connects TRBV7-2 to TRBJ1-1; D unresolved. The V end lost 7 bases, the J end lost 0 bases, and 21 bases lay between the germline ends. The CDR3 contains 17 residues. The germline V gene has CDR1 SGHTA and CDR2 FQGNSA.

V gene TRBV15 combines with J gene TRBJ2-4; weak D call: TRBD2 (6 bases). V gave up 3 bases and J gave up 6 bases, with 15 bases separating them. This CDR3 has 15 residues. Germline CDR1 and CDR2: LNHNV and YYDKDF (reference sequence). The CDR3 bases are TGTGCCACCAGCAGCCCCAGGGTCGGGAGAAACATTCAGTACTTC. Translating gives CATSSPRVGRNIQYF.

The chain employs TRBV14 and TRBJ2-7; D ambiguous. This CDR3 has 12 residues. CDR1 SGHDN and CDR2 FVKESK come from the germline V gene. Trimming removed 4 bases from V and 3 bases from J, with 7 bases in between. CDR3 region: CASSPYLYEQYF. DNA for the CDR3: TGTGCCAGCAGCCCGTACCTCTACGAGCAGTACTTC. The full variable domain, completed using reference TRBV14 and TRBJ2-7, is EAGVTQFPSHSVIEKGQTVTLRCDPISGHDNLYWYRRVMGKEIKFLLHFVKESKQDESGMPNNRFLAERTGGTYSTLKVQPAELEDSGVYFCASSPYLYEQYFGPGTRLTVT.

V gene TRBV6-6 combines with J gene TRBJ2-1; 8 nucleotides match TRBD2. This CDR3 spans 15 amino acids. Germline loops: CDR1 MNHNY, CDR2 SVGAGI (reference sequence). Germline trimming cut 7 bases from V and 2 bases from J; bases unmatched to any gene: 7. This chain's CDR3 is CASIKAGAAYNEQFF. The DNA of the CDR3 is TGTGCCAGCATTAAAGCGGGAGCGGCCTACAATGAGCAGTTCTTC.

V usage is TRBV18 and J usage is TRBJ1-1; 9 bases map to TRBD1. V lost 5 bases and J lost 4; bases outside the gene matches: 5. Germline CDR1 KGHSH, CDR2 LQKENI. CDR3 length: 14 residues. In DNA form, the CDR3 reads TGTGCCAGCTCAAGAGACAGGGGGAGCACTGAAGCTTTCTTT. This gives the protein CASSRDRGSTEAFF.

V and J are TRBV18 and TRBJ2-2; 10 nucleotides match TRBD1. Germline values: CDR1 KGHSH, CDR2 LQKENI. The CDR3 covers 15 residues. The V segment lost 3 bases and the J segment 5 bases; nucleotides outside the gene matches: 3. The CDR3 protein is CASSPGQGKTGELFF. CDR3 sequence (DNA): TGTGCCAGCTCACCGGGACAGGGGAAAACCGGGGAGCTGTTTTTT. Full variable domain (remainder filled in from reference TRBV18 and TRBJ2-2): NAGVMQNPRHLVRRRGQEARLRCSPMKGHSHVYWYRQLPEEGLKFMVYLQKENIIDESGMPKERFSAEFPKEGPSILRIQQVVRGDSAAYFCASSPGQGKTGELFFGEGSRLTVL.

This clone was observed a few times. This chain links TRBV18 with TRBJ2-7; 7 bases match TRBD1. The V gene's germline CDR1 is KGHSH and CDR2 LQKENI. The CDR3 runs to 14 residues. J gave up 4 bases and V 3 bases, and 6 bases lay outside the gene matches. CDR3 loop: CASSPQGDSYEQYV. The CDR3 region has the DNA TGTGCCAGCTCACCTCAGGGGGACAGTTACGAGCAGTACGTC.

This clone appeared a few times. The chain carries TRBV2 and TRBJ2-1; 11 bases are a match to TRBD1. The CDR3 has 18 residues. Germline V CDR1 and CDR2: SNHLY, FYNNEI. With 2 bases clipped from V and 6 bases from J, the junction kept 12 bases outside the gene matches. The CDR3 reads CASSEILGQGALVNEQFF. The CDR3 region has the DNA TGTGCCAGCAGTGAAATATTAGGACAGGGGGCTCTGGTCAATGAGCAGTTCTTC.

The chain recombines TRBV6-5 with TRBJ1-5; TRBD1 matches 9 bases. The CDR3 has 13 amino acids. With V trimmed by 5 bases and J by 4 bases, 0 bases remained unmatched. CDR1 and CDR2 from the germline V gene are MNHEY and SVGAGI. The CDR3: CASSDRGNQPQHF. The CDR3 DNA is TGTGCCAGCAGTGACAGGGGGAATCAGCCCCAGCATTTT.

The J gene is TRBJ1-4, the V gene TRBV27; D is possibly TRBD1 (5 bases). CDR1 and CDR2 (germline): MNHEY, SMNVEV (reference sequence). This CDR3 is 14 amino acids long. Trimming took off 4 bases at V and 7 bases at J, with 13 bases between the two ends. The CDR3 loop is CASSSLGGSEKLFF. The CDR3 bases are TGTGCCAGCAGTTCCCTTGGGGGGAGTGAAAAACTGTTTTTT.